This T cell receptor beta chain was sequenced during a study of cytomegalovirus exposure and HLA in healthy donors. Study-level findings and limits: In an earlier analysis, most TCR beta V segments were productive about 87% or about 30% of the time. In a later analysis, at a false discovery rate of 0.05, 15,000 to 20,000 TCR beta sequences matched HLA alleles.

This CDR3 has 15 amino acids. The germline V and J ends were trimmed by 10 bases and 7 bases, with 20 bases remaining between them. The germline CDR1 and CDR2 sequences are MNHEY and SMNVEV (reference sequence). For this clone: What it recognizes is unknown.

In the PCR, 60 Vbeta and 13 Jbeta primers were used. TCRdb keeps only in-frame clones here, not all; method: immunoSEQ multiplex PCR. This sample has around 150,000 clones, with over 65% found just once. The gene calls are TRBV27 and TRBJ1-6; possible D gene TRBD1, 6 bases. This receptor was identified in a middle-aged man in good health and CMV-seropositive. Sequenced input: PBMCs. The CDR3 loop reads CATGAGWNPNSPLHF. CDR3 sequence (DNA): TGTGCCACAGGGGCAGGGTGGAACCCAAATTCACCCCTCCACTTT.